Sequencing of this T cell receptor beta chain was carried out in a study of shared clonotypes between healthy human individuals. Measured with immunoSEQ multiplex PCR; TCRdb has only the in-frame clones, and not every one. Of 2.5 million or so clones in the sample, roughly 92% were seen once. All donors were Caucasian adults living in Nashville, Tennessee. The sequence came from a man aged 18 to 30 in good health. The specimen was naive CD4+ T cells sorted from blood. Stated subset: CD45RA+ positively selected.

CDR3 sequence reads: CASSGDPAGGNEQFF. The CDR3, as DNA: TGTGCCAGCAGCGGCGACCCTGCGGGGGGCAATGAGCAGTTCTTC. The chain carries TRBV9 and TRBJ2-1, with 8 bases identical to TRBD2. J was trimmed by 6 bases and V by 3 bases; bases with no gene match: 8. The CDR3 extends over 15 amino acids. CDR1 SGDLS and CDR2 YYNGEE come from the germline V gene.